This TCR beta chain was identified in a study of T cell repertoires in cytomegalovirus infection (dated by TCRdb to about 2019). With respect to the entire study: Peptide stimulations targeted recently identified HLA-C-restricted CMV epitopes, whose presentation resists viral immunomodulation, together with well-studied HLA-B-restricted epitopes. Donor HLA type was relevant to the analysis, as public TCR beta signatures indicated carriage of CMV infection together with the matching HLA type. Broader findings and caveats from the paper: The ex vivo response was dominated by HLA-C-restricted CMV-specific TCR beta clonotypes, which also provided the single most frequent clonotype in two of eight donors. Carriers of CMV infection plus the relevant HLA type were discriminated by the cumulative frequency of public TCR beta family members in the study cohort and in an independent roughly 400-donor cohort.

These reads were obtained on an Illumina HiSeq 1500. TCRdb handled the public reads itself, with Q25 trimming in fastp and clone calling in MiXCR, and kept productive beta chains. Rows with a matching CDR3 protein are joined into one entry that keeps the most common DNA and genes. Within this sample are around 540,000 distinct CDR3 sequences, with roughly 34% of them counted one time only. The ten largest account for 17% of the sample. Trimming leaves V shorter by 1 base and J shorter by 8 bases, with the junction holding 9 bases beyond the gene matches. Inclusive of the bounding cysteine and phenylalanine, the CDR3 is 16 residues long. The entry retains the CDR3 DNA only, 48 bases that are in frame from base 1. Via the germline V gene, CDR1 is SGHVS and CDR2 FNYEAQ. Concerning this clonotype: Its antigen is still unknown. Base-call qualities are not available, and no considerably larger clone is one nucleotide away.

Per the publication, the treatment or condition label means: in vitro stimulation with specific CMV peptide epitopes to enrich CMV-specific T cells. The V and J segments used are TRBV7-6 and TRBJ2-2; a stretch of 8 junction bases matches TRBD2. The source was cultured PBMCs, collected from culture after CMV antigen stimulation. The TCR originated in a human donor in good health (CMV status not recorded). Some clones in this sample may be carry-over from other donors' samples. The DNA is TGTGCCAGCAGCTTAGGTACGGCGGGAGGTCGAGGGGAGCTGTTTTTT. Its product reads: CASSLGTAGGRGELFF. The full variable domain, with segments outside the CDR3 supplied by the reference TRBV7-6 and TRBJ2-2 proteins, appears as GAGVSQSPRYKVTKRGQDVALRCDPISGHVSLYWYRQALGQGPEFLTYFNYEAQQDKSGLPNDRFSAERPEGSISTLTIQRTEQRDSAMYRCASSLGTAGGRGELFFGEGSRLTVL.